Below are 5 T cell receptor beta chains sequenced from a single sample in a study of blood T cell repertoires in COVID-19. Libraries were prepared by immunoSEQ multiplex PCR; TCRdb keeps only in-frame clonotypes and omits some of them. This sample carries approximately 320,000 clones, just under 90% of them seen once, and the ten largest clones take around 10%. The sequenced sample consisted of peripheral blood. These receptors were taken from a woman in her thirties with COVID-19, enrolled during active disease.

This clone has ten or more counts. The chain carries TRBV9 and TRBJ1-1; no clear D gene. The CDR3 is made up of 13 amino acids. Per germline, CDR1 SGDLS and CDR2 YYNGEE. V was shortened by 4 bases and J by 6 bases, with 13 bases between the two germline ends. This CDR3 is CASSPSEAAEAFF. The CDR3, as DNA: TGTGCCAGCAGCCCGTCCGAGGCAGCTGAAGCTTTCTTT.

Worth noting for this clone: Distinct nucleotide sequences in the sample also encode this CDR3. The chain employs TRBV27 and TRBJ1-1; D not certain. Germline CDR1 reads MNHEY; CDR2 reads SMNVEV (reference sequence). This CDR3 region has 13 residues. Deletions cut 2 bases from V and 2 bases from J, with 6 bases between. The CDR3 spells CASSLGRNTEAFF. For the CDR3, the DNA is TGTGCCAGCAGTTTAGGGAGAAACACTGAAGCTTTCTTT.

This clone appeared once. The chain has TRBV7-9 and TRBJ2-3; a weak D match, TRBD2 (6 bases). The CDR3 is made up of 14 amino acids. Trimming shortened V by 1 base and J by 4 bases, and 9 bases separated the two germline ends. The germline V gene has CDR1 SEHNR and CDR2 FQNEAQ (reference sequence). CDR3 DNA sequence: TGTGCCAGCAGCTTAGTTAGGGAGGCAGATACGCAGTATTTT. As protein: CASSLVREADTQYF.

In nucleotides, the CDR3 is TGTGCCAGCAGCTCCCGACAGGGTGGAAGCGGTGAAGCTTTCTTT. Residues: CASSSRQGGSGEAFF. This chain links TRBV9 with TRBJ1-1; 7 bases map to TRBD1. Trimming took 4 bases from V and 7 from J; bases not matched to a gene: 13. The germline gives CDR1 SGDLS, CDR2 YYNGEE. This CDR3 contains 15 residues.

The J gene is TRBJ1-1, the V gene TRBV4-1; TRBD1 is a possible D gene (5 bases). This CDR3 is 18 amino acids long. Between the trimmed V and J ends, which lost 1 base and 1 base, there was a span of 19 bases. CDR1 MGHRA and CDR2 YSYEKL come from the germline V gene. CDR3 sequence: CASSQVGFGGGANTEAFF. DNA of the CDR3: TGCGCCAGCAGCCAAGTGGGCTTCGGGGGGGGAGCGAACACTGAAGCTTTCTTT.